This T cell receptor (beta chain) was identified in a study of CD8+ T cells in alopecia areata. Germline assignment: CDR1 MNHNY and CDR2 SVGAGI (reference sequence). After removal of 0 bases from V and 5 bases from J, the junction contained 7 bases not matched to a gene. The CDR3 has 16 amino acids. With regard to this clone: Its target is not known.

cDNA prepared by RNA extraction and subsequent reverse transcription served as the template for sequencing. Here immunoSEQ multiplex PCR was the method, and the copy in TCRdb shows in-frame clones only, minus some. The sample records some 160,000 clones, 62% being singletons. Study findings and constraints: Higher clonality was seen in lesional scalp than in normal scalp, especially in alopecia totalis/universalis.

The authors sorted CD4+ and CD8+ T cells from PBMCs. The TCR originated in a human donor in good health. The source material was CD8+ T cells sorted from blood. The rearrangement links TRBV6-6 to TRBJ1-2; 9 positions agree with TRBD1. DNA for the CDR3: TGTGCCAGCAGTTACTCGCCCAGCGACAGGGGGTATGGCTACACCTTC. This encodes CASSYSPSDRGYGYTF.